Sequencing of this T cell receptor (beta chain) was carried out in a study of cytomegalovirus exposure and HLA in healthy donors. About the study: Genotyping of roughly 400 donors showed that 70% to 90% belonged to the Caucasian-associated ancestry cluster. The study, taken as a whole, reports: In vitro confirmation showed three CMV-associated chains to be CMV antigen specific. Association of 16,951 TCR beta sequences with HLA alleles was found at 0.05 false discovery rate in a later analysis.

The PCR made use of 60 Vbeta and 13 Jbeta primers. In the original processing: The count from a later analysis was some 76 million unique TCR beta chains, some 10 million of them shared. Sequencing was performed with immunoSEQ multiplex PCR; in TCRdb, only in-frame clones are kept and a portion is missing. For V, J and clone size, that table is used; D and trimming come from the DNA. Of about 98,000 clones in the sample, more than 60% were seen once. To note about this clone: Its cognate antigen is unknown.

The CDR3 has 17 amino acids. CDR1 is SGHNT and CDR2 is YENEEA in the germline V gene. Trimming shortened V by 4 bases and J by 5 bases, and 23 bases separated the two germline ends. V is TRBV11-3 and J is TRBJ2-5; perhaps TRBD1 as D (6 bases). The clonotype was recovered from a man aged 50 or older in good health and CMV-seronegative. Source material: PBMCs. DNA of the CDR3: TGTGCCAGCAGCTGGGGTTATTCCCGGGACAAGAGGGAGACCCAGTACTTC. Protein sequence: CASSWGYSRDKRETQYF. The full variable domain, in which reference TRBV11-3 and TRBJ2-5 provide the parts outside the CDR3, is EAGVVQSPRYKIIEKKQPVAFWCNPISGHNTLYWYLQNLGQGPELLIRYENEEAVDDSQLPKDRFSAERLKGVDSTLKIQPAELGDSAVYLCASSWGYSRDKRETQYFGPGTRLLVL.